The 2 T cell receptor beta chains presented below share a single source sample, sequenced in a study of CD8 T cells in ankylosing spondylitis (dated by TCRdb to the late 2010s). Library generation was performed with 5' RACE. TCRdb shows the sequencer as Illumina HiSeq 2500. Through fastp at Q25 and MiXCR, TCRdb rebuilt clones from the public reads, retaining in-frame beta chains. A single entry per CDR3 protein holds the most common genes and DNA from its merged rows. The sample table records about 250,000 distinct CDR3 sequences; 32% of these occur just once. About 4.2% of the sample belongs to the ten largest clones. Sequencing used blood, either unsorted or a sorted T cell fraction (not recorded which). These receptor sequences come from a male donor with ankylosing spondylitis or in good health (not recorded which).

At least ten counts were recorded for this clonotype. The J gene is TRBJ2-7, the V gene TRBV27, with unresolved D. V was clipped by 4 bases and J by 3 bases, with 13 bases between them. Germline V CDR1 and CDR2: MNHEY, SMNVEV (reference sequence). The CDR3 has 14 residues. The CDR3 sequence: CASSSLTDGYEQYF. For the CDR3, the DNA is TGTGCCAGCAGTTCCCTCACGGATGGCTACGAGCAGTACTTC.

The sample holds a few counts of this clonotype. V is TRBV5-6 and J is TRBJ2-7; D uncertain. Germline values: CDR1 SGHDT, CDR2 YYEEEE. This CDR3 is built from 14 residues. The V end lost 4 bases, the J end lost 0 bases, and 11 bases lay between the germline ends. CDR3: CASSRRLSSYEQYF. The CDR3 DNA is TGTGCCAGCAGCCGACGACTGTCCTCCTACGAGCAGTACTTC.